The 19 T cell receptor beta chains below come from one sample, sequenced in a study of beta chain features in type 1 diabetes. General study results and limits: TCRB CDR3s were moderately but significantly shorter in Type 1 diabetes patients in all four CD4+ subsets.

The entirety of the isolated RNA underwent reverse transcription, so expressed TCRB transcripts were sequenced. Repertoires were generated with immunoSEQ multiplex PCR, while TCRdb's copy carries only in-frame clones and drops some. This table holds 150,000 to 180,000 clones, about 9.4% found once. These receptors' antigens are unknown. The specimen sequenced was central memory CD4+ T cells from blood. These receptors all stem from a man aged 30-40 years with type 1 diabetes.

This clone occurred a few times. The chain combines TRBV2 with TRBJ2-5; no firm D call. Germline-derived CDR1 and CDR2 are SNHLY and FYNNEI. With 5 bases removed from V and 2 bases from J, the gap between germline ends came to 9 bases. The CDR3 extends over 13 amino acids. The CDR3 spells CASSQFFQETQYF. The CDR3 DNA is TGTGCCAGCAGTCAGTTCTTTCAAGAGACCCAGTACTTC.

This chain joins TRBV4-3 and TRBJ2-1, with 10 bases aligning to TRBD1. The CDR3 loop spans 15 amino acids. V lost 2 bases to trimming and J lost 6 bases; unmatched junction nucleotides: 4. Germline V gene lookup returns CDR1 LGHNA and CDR2 YSLEER. This CDR3 reads CASSQRTGGANEQFF. The DNA for the CDR3 is TGCGCCAGCAGCCAAAGGACAGGGGGGGCCAATGAGCAGTTCTTC.

This clone has just a few counts. CDR3 nucleotide sequence: TGTGCCAGCAGCGTGGGTGCGGGAGGCTCAGAGACCCAGTACTTC. It yields the protein CASSVGAGGSETQYF. The rearrangement links TRBV9 to TRBJ2-5; 8 bases line up with TRBD2. In germline, CDR1 is SGDLS, CDR2 YYNGEE. Losses at the gene ends were 2 bases for V and 4 bases for J; bases not matched to a gene: 7. The CDR3 length is 15 residues. The variable domain in full, completed from reference TRBV9 and TRBJ2-5, reads DSGVTQTPKHLITATGQRVTLRCSPRSGDLSVYWYQQSLDQGLQFLIQYYNGEERAKGNILERFSAQQFPDLHSELNLSSLELGDSALYFCASSVGAGGSETQYFGPGTRLLVL.

This clone has a single count. CDR3 in amino acids: CATVGQGANYGYTF. For the CDR3, the DNA is TGTGCCACCGTTGGACAGGGCGCTAACTATGGCTACACCTTC. The chain employs TRBV19 and TRBJ1-2; 8 bases align to TRBD1. CDR3 length equals 14 residues. The ends lost 10 bases at V and 0 bases at J; junction bases unmatched: 7. Germline CDR1 and CDR2: LNHDA and SQIVND (reference sequence).

This clone was picked up a small number of times. This sequence joins TRBV2 and TRBJ1-2; 7 bases map to TRBD1. Unmatched junction bases numbered 10, after V lost 9 bases and J lost 0 bases. This CDR3 has 15 residues. Germline V gene sequence: CDR1 SNHLY, CDR2 FYNNEI. The CDR3 here is CASTPQGTSNYGYTF. As DNA, the CDR3 is TGTGCCAGTACACCACAGGGGACGTCTAACTATGGCTACACCTTC.

The rearrangement uses TRBV19 and TRBJ2-1; TRBD2 matches at 10 bases. From germline, CDR1 is LNHDA and CDR2 SQIVND (reference sequence). CDR3 length equals 18 residues. V shed 2 bases, J shed 7 bases, and the junction held 14 bases outside the gene matches. The CDR3 DNA reads as TGTGCCAGTAGTATACGGTCAGGGGCTAGCGGGAGTCGGAATGAGCAGTTCTTC. Translated, it gives CASSIRSGASGSRNEQFF.

In DNA form, the CDR3 reads TGTGCCAGCAGCCAAGATGTACTAGCGGCTTCCTACGAGCAGTACTTC. Translating it yields CASSQDVLAASYEQYF. This chain uses TRBV4-2 with TRBJ2-7, with TRBD2 identical over 8 bases. Trimming cost V 0 bases and J 1 base; bases outside gene matches: 5. Germline CDR1 is LGHNA and CDR2 is YNFKEQ. The CDR3 is 16 residues long.

V usage is TRBV7-2 and J usage is TRBJ2-6, with TRBD1 matching over 11 bases. The CDR3 extends over 19 amino acids. The V segment lost 4 bases and the J segment 0 bases; nucleotides outside the gene matches: 8. The germline V gene encodes CDR1 SGHTA and CDR2 FQGNSA. The CDR3 is CASSSIGTGGLSGANVLTF. The CDR3 DNA follows: TGTGCCAGCAGCTCCATCGGGACAGGGGGGCTCTCTGGGGCCAACGTCCTGACTTTC. Drawing the rest from reference TRBV7-2 and TRBJ2-6, the complete variable domain is GAGVSQSPSNKVTEKGKDVELRCDPISGHTALYWYRQSLGQGLEFLIYFQGNSAPDKSGLPSDRFSAERTGGSVSTLTIQRTQQEDSAVYLCASSSIGTGGLSGANVLTFGAGSRLTVL.

The rearrangement joins TRBV30 to TRBJ2-7, with 12 bases lining up with TRBD1. CDR1 and CDR2 (germline): GTSNPN, SVGIG (reference sequence). This CDR3 spans 14 amino acids. The V segment lost 1 base and the J segment 6 bases; nucleotides outside the gene matches: 4. The CDR3 nucleotides read TGTGCCTGGAGTGAGGGACAGGGGGCTAGCGAGCAGTACTTC. Its protein product is CAWSEGQGASEQYF.

This chain links TRBV4-1 with TRBJ2-3; a possible D gene is TRBD2 (6 bases). This CDR3 is 14 amino acids long. Trimming pared 0 bases from V and 4 bases from J, leaving 8 bases between. Germline CDR1 is MGHRA and CDR2 is YSYEKL. CDR3 in amino acids: CASSQDWGADTQYF. CDR3 coding DNA: TGCGCCAGCAGCCAAGATTGGGGGGCAGATACGCAGTATTTT.

V usage is TRBV19 and J usage is TRBJ2-3; 8 bases are shared with TRBD2. V lost 3 bases and J lost 3; bases outside the gene matches: 5. This CDR3 contains 15 residues. The germline CDR1 and CDR2 sequences are LNHDA and SQIVND (reference sequence). CDR3 sequence: CASSIPSSGTDTQYF. In DNA form, the CDR3 reads TGTGCCAGTAGTATTCCTTCTAGCGGGACAGATACGCAGTATTTT.

This clone turned up a few times. The CDR3 loop reads CASSETGTSGYNEQFF. The CDR3 bases are TGTGCCAGCAGTGAAACTGGGACTAGCGGATACAATGAGCAGTTCTTC. This sequence joins TRBV2 and TRBJ2-1, with 11 bases lining up with TRBD2. Germline trimming cut 2 bases from V and 4 bases from J; bases unmatched to any gene: 4. Germline-derived CDR1 and CDR2 are SNHLY and FYNNEI. The CDR3 totals 16 residues.

This clone turned up a few times. The chain couples TRBV11-2 to TRBJ2-5; 8 bases match TRBD1. CDR3 length: 17 amino acids. Losses at the gene ends were 2 bases for V and 5 bases for J; bases not matched to a gene: 13. From germline, CDR1 is SGHAT and CDR2 FQNNGV. CDR3 protein: CASSLYLGTGRRETQYF. The CDR3 DNA reads as TGTGCCAGCAGCTTATATCTTGGGACAGGAAGAAGGGAGACCCAGTACTTC.

V is TRBV7-9 and J is TRBJ1-2; 11 bases map to TRBD1. This CDR3 region has 14 residues. Trimming cost V 3 bases and J 7 bases; bases outside gene matches: 4. Looked up from germline, CDR1 is SEHNR and CDR2 is FQNEAQ (reference sequence). For the CDR3, the DNA is TGTGCCAGCAGCTTCGGACAGGGGGCTTTTGGCTACACCTTC. Protein: CASSFGQGAFGYTF.

The V gene is TRBV9, the J gene TRBJ2-1; 10 nucleotides align to TRBD1. Germline CDR1 SGDLS, CDR2 YYNGEE. With V trimmed by 5 bases and J by 3 bases, 14 bases remained unmatched. The CDR3 totals 18 residues. The CDR3 DNA reads TGTGCCAGCAGTAGCCACGGCGGGACAGGGGAAAACTACAATGAGCAGTTCTTC. This translates into CASSSHGGTGENYNEQFF.

J is TRBJ2-5 and V is TRBV5-4; TRBD2 agrees at 10 bases. Trimming cost V 2 bases and J 3 bases; bases outside gene matches: 10. This CDR3 is built from 17 residues. Per the germline V gene, CDR1 is SGHNT and CDR2 is YYREEE (reference sequence). The CDR3 here is CASSLQAGGPIEETQYF. The CDR3 DNA sequence: TGTGCCAGCAGCTTACAAGCGGGAGGGCCGATCGAAGAGACCCAGTACTTC.

This clone was picked up a small number of times. The rearrangement uses TRBV7-2 and TRBJ2-5; TRBD1 matches 7 bases. With V trimmed by 1 base and J by 5 bases, 4 bases remained unmatched. CDR3 length: 14 residues. CDR1 is SGHTA and CDR2 is FQGNSA in the germline V gene. The CDR3 DNA reads TGTGCCAGCAGCTTAGAAGGGGGCCGGGAGACCCAGTACTTC. This translates into CASSLEGGRETQYF.

The J gene is TRBJ2-1, the V gene TRBV4-2, with 12 positions matching TRBD2. The V segment lost 0 bases and the J segment 15 bases; nucleotides outside the gene matches: 12. Germline V gene data show CDR1 as LGHNA and CDR2 as YNFKEQ. The CDR3 contains 16 residues. Here the CDR3 reads CASSQDRGLAGGAGFF. CDR3 DNA sequence: TGTGCCAGCAGCCAAGATCGGGGACTAGCGGGTGGGGCCGGGTTCTTC.

This clone has only a few counts. V is TRBV7-9 and J is TRBJ1-5, with D possibly TRBD1 on 6 matching bases. Germline V gives CDR1 SEHNR, CDR2 FQNEAQ (reference sequence). Trimming took 5 bases from V and 1 from J, leaving 15 bases between them. The CDR3 totals 16 residues. This chain's CDR3 is CASSPGRGSSNQPQHF. DNA of the CDR3: TGTGCCAGCAGCCCTGGTAGGGGGTCGAGCAATCAGCCCCAGCATTTT.